This record concerns one TCR beta chain sequence. This clonotype counts as medium-sized (0.01 to 0.1%) based on its frequency; no count is recorded. Its antigen is currently not known. Each sample's TRB amplification started from about 250 ng of peripheral blood genomic DNA, which corresponds to roughly 38,000 genome equivalents. This sample is drawn from a study of T cell clusters in autoimmune cytopenias (dated by TCRdb to the late 2010s). Some background on the complete study: Of the 40 to 55 healthy donor controls, over 20 were female, and the group had a mean age of approximately 55 years and a median age of about 64 years. For primary cytopenia, the controls were fewer than 30 age-matched healthy donors, and for secondary cytopenia, the controls were over eleven age-matched CLL patients. Autoimmune hepatitis repertoires were compared against roughly 21 age- and sex-matched healthy donors. The study aimed to test whether autoimmune cytopenia patients carry a disease-specific immune repertoire signature usable as a blood-based biomarker. Alongside healthy, CLL and autoimmune hepatitis controls, autoimmune cytopenia patients had their peripheral blood TRB and IGH repertoires sequenced at active disease and again during treatment follow-up. The median TRB sequencing depth was about 50,000 reads per sample, and the median number of distinct TRB clonotypes was around 2,500 per sample. Broad study findings and their caveats: A lack of physiological T cell clusters in primary autoimmune cytopenia patients was suggested by GLIPH, as 51 clusters were found to be exclusive to healthy donors versus roughly 18 exclusive to patients. The T cell clusters were only ever defined in silico, so experimental validation of their functional role was still needed. Compared with active autoimmune hepatitis patients, healthy donors had almost three times as many exclusive TRB clusters, a finding consistent with an autoimmunity-wide signature. The cluster-lack signature was not observed for secondary cytopenia versus CLL, as the signature was apparently masked by the dominant lymphoma-associated repertoire. TRB repertoire shifts, with less even repertoires in secondary cytopenia and CLL, mostly reflected lymphoma bias rather than autoimmunity.

To amplify TRB rearrangements, a touch-down multiplex PCR protocol was run with the TRB-A and TRB-B primer pools combined in a single tube. Illumina adapters and sample indices were added to the amplicons through two consecutive PCR reactions using Phusion HS II polymerase. Amplicons were gel-purified with the NucleoSpin Gel and PCR Clean-up kit, then quantified by Qubit and quality-checked on an Agilent 2100 Bioanalyzer. Sequencing of the libraries was done on an Illumina MiSeq with 600-cycle, single-indexed, paired-end runs. The study's own analysis went as follows. Alignment and assembly of TRB reads were performed with MiXCR version 2.1.12 and the default MiXCR reference library. Each unique CDR3 nucleotide sequence defined a clone, and only productive sequences with at least two reads were analysed. Repertoire diversity was assessed by alpha-parameterized diversity profiles (alpha 0 to 5), including Shannon (alpha 1) and Simpson (alpha 2) indices, computed with an R script. Combinatorial TRB VJ usage was calculated with the tcR package and was compared between cohorts by principal component analysis performed with ade4. TCRbeta CDR3s were clustered with GLIPH on cohort pairs matched by age and read depth, and cluster frequencies were compared by Wilcoxon test. One entry per CDR3 protein sequence results from the TCRdb reprocessing of the reads, with DNA left out. The V and J calls reflect TCRdb's pipeline rather than the authors' work. This sample's records show 6,900 or so distinct CDR3 sequences. The ten largest make up around 10% of the sample.

This sample also belongs to another study, concerning T cell repertoires in aging, cancer and after chemotherapy. The second study also describes: The donors fell into six age groups ranging from 30 or younger to 70 or older, and each group had at least three individuals. Control TCR repertoires from healthy donors were recorded across several months to years, and re-sampling revealed clear clonal overlap. In total, the full dataset held 10 million or so TCR reads. Untreated patients with hematological or solid cancers showed significantly lower blood TCR diversity and higher clonality than age-matched healthy donors. In healthy donors, the decline in TCR diversity with age was mainly due to loss of richness, whereas in cancer patients loss of evenness also played a role. In both cancer cohorts, median generation probability rose over the chemotherapy interval, which suggests that the repertoire was reconstituted through rebound thymic output. It was noted by the authors that conclusions about immunological memory after chemotherapy cannot be drawn from the repertoire data. To examine immunoaging and T cell reconstitution after chemotherapy, the study profiled TCR beta repertoires in peripheral blood from healthy donors and cancer patients. Alongside about 97 healthy donors serving as a reference group, the cohort included some 210 cancer patients, of whom about 93 had hematological cancers and more than 120 had solid cancers. TRB sequences were processed with MiXCR versions 2.12 and 3.0.5. Repertoire metrics included Shannon diversity, evenness, clonality (one minus evenness), and alpha-parameterized diversity profiles from alpha 0 to 5. The IGoR algorithm was used to calculate generation probabilities for clones in the paired samples taken before and after chemotherapy.

The sequenced material came from peripheral blood. The receptor was derived from a human donor in good health.

The CDR3 protein sequence reads: CASSTGQPLGTDTQYF. The chain was built from TRBV27 and TRBJ2-3; the TRBD1 assignment by TCRdb is unverifiable without DNA. Via the germline V gene (reference sequence), CDR1 is MNHEY and CDR2 SMNVEV. The CDR3 measures 16 amino acids from cysteine to phenylalanine. Only the protein is available.